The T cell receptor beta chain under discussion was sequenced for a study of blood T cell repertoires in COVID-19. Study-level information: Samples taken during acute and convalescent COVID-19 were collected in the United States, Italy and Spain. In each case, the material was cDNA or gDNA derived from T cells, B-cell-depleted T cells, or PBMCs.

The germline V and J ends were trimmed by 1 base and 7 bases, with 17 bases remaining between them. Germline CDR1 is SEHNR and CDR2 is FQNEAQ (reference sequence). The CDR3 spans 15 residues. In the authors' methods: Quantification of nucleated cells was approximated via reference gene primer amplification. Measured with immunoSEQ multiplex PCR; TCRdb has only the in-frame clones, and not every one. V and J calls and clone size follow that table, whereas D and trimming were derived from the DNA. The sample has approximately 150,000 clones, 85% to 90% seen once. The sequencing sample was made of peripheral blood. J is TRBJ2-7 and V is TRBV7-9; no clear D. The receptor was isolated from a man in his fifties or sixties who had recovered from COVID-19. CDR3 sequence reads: CASSLVRASSEEQYF. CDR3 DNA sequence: TGTGCCAGCAGCTTAGTAAGAGCCTCTTCCGAAGAGCAGTACTTC.